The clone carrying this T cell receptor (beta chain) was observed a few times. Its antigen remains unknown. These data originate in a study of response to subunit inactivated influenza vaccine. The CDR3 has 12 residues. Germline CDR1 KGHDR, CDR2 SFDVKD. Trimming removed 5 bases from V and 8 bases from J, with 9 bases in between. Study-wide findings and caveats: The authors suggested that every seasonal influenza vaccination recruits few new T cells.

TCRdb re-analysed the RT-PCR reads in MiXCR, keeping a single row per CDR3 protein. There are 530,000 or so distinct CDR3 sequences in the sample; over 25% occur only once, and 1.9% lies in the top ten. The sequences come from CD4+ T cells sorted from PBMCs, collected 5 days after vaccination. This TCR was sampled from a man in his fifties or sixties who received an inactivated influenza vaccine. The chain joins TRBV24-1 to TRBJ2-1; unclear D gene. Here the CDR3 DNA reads TGTGCCACCAGTGCCCTGGGGTATGAGCAGTTCTTC. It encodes CATSALGYEQFF.